This T cell receptor (beta chain) appears in the sequencing data of a study of T-cell reconstitution after alpha-beta-depleted transplantation in children. This clonotype was seen a single time. Antigen: not known. Trimming took 4 bases from V and 13 from J, leaving 22 bases between them. Germline loops: CDR1 MNHNS, CDR2 SASEGT. The CDR3 sequence is 14 residues long. Findings and caveats of the study: Certain patients had high TCRbeta diversity at day 60, and it came from recipient T cells and thymic progenitors that survived.

The authors prepared the TCRbeta library with unique molecular identifiers. MiXCR, applied by TCRdb to the PCR reads, yields one record per CDR3 protein. Among some 260,000 distinct CDR3 sequences listed, roughly a quarter were seen once. The receptor was isolated from a female patient between 2 and 15 years old who had a stem cell transplant for congenital amegakaryocytic thrombocytopenia, so the T cells may come from the graft donor. The J gene is TRBJ1-2, the V gene TRBV6-1, with D maybe TRBD1 (5 bases). Specimen: PBMCs, mostly from graft donor cells, collected 360 days after TCRalphabeta/CD19-depleted stem cell transplant. The CDR3 sequence: CASSVRDSRTVSTF. CDR3 sequence (DNA): TGTGCCAGCAGTGTCCGGGACTCCCGAACCGTCTCCACCTTC.